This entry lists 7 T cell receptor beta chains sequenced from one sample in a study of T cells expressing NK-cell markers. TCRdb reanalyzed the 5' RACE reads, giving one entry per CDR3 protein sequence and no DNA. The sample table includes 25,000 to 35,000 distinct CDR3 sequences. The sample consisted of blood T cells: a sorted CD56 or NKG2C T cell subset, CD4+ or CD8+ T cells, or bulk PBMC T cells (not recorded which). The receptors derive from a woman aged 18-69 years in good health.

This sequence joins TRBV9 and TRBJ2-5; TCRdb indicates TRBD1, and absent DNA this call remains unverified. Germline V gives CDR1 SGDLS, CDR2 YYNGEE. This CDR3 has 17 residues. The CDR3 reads CASSAGQGTATQETQYF.

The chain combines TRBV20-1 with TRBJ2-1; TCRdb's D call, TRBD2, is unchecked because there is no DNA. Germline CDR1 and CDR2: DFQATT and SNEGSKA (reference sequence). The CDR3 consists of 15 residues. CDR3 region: CSAISLAGGTYEQFF.

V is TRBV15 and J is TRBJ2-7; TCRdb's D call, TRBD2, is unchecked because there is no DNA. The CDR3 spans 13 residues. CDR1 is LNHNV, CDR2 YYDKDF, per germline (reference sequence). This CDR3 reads CATSREGGHEQYF.

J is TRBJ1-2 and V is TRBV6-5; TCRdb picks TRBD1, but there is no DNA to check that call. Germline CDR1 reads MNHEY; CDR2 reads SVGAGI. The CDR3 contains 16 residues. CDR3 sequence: CASSNGSRDTLYGYTF.

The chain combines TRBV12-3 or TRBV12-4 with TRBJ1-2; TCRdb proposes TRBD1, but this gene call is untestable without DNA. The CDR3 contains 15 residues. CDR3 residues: CASSLTGGLDYGYTF.

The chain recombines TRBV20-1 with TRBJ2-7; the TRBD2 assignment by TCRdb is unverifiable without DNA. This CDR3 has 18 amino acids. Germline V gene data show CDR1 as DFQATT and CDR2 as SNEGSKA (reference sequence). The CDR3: CSARAVIAGGIGSYEQYF.

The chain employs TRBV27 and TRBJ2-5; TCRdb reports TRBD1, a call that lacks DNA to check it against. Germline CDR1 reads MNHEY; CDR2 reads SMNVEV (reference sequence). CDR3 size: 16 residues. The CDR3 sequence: CASSLSGGTLQETQYF.